The 17 T cell receptor beta chains below were found in one sample sequenced in a study of T cells after yellow fever vaccination. Each CDR3 protein is one row after TCRdb ran MiXCR on the 5' RACE reads. The table has under 300,000 distinct CDR3 sequences, 6% to 8% seen once. The sample in question was CD4+ T cells sorted from PBMCs, obtained on the day of the yellow fever booster vaccination. Every receptor here comes from a young man who received the YFV17D yellow fever vaccine.

This clonotype was counted ten times or more. The J gene is TRBJ2-7, the V gene TRBV10-3; weak D call: TRBD2 (6 bases). This CDR3 comprises 15 residues. V was shortened by 0 bases and J by 6 bases, with 15 bases between the two germline ends. Germline CDR1 and CDR2: ENHRY and SYGVKD. The CDR3 spells CAISESVGGKLEQYF. The CDR3, as DNA: TGTGCCATCAGTGAGTCGGTGGGAGGTAAACTCGAGCAGTACTTC.

There are many counts of this clonotype. This CDR3 is CASSFGGGSDTQYF. CDR3 coding DNA: TGTGCCAGCAGCTTTGGGGGAGGGTCAGATACGCAGTATTTT. This chain links TRBV7-2 with TRBJ2-3; 7 bases are a match to TRBD2. CDR1 is SGHTA, CDR2 FQGNSA, per germline. This CDR3 has 14 residues. J was trimmed by 4 bases and V by 3 bases; bases with no gene match: 4. The whole variable domain, filled in from reference TRBV7-2 and TRBJ2-3, reads GAGVSQSPSNKVTEKGKDVELRCDPISGHTALYWYRQSLGQGLEFLIYFQGNSAPDKSGLPSDRFSAERTGGSVSTLTIQRTQQEDSAVYLCASSFGGGSDTQYFGPGTRLTVL.

This clonotype has more than one count but fewer than ten. The chain is built from TRBV29-1 and TRBJ2-1, with 7 bases that match TRBD1. J lost 13 bases, V lost 7 bases, and 13 bases had no gene match. Germline V gene sequence: CDR1 SQVTM, CDR2 ANQGSEA. This CDR3 region has 12 residues. The CDR3 reads CSATVWDSFQFF. CDR3 bases: TGCAGCGCAACCGTGTGGGACAGCTTCCAGTTCTTC.

This clonotype was recorded many times. The DNA for the CDR3 is TGCGCCAGCAGCCAAGGTGGGGGGTTTGCCGGGGAGCTGTTTTTT. Its protein is CASSQGGGFAGELFF. The rearrangement links TRBV4-3 to TRBJ2-2, with D possibly TRBD2 on 6 matching bases. This CDR3 has 15 residues. Trimming pared 1 base from V and 6 bases from J, leaving 12 bases between. In germline, CDR1 is LGHNA, CDR2 YSLEER.

Turning to this clonotype: One junction end disagrees with the germline gene, perhaps due to a read error. The chain has TRBV4-3 and TRBJ2-7; 7 bases are shared with TRBD2. Germline V lookup: CDR1 LGHNA, CDR2 YSLEER. The CDR3 consists of 15 residues. CDR3 sequence: CVSSQDVRGGYEQYF. The CDR3 bases are TGCGTCAGCAGCCAAGATGTTAGGGGAGGGTACGAGCAGTACTTC.

This clonotype was seen a few times. The CDR3 is CASSLGSGREASYEQYF. For the CDR3, the DNA is TGTGCCAGCAGCTTAGGTTCTGGTCGGGAGGCCTCCTACGAGCAGTACTTC. The chain employs TRBV7-8 and TRBJ2-7; 7 nucleotides line up with TRBD2. Germline CDR1 reads SGHVS; CDR2 reads FQNEAQ. V lost 1 base and J lost 0; bases outside the gene matches: 9. The CDR3 consists of 17 residues.

This clonotype was detected many times. The rearrangement links TRBV29-1 to TRBJ2-1, with 8 bases aligning to TRBD2. This CDR3 region has 15 residues. The trim removed 4 bases at V and 0 bases at J, leaving 5 bases unmatched. The germline CDR1 and CDR2 sequences are SQVTM and ANQGSEA. The CDR3 DNA reads as TGCAGCGTTGTAGCTAGCGGGCGCTCCTACAATGAGCAGTTCTTC. It specifies CSVVASGRSYNEQFF.

This clonotype was recorded at least ten times. This chain connects TRBV7-2 to TRBJ2-7, with TRBD2 identical over 13 bases. From germline, CDR1 is SGHTA and CDR2 FQGNSA. J lost 6 bases, V lost 5 bases, and 7 bases had no gene match. The CDR3 extends over 15 amino acids. In nucleotides, the CDR3 is TGTGCCAGCAGCCTCGGACTAGCGGGAGCCGGCGAGCAGTACTTC. Encoded protein: CASSLGLAGAGEQYF. The full variable domain, rest sourced from reference TRBV7-2 and TRBJ2-7, is GAGVSQSPSNKVTEKGKDVELRCDPISGHTALYWYRQSLGQGLEFLIYFQGNSAPDKSGLPSDRFSAERTGGSVSTLTIQRTQQEDSAVYLCASSLGLAGAGEQYFGPGTRLTVT.

This clonotype was picked up many times. V gene TRBV3-1 combines with J gene TRBJ2-1; no reliable D call. Trimming removed 0 bases from V and 4 bases from J, with 10 bases in between. Germline values: CDR1 LGHDT, CDR2 YNNKEL (reference sequence). The CDR3 is 15 residues long. The CDR3 region has the DNA TGTGCCAGCAGCCAAGAACTACTAAAATACAATGAGCAGTTCTTC. Protein: CASSQELLKYNEQFF.

V gene TRBV7-2 combines with J gene TRBJ2-1; 8 bases agree with TRBD2. V shed 4 bases, J shed 8 bases, and the junction held 4 bases outside the gene matches. Germline values: CDR1 SGHTA, CDR2 FQGNSA. The CDR3 has 13 residues. The CDR3 region is CASSSIAGYEQFF. In DNA form, the CDR3 reads TGTGCCAGCAGCTCGATAGCGGGGTATGAGCAGTTCTTC.

This clonotype has a handful of counts. The chain has TRBV30 and TRBJ2-2; tentative D call: TRBD2 (5 bases). V shed 2 bases and J shed 6 bases, with 13 bases lying between them. The CDR3 totals 14 residues. Per germline, CDR1 GTSNPN and CDR2 SVGIG (reference sequence). The CDR3 sequence is CAWSPGLAAGELFF. In DNA form, the CDR3 reads TGTGCCTGGAGTCCGGGCCTAGCCGCCGGGGAGCTGTTTTTT.

The chain employs TRBV18 and TRBJ1-3, with D unclear. Per the germline V gene, CDR1 is KGHSH and CDR2 is LQKENI. CDR3 length: 16 amino acids. V lost 0 bases and J 0 bases, leaving 9 bases between the germline ends. CDR3 residues: CASSPPIGVSGNTIYF. The CDR3 DNA reads as TGTGCCAGCTCACCACCAATTGGTGTCTCTGGAAACACCATATATTTT. The complete variable domain, with remaining parts taken from reference TRBV18 and TRBJ1-3, reads NAGVMQNPRHLVRRRGQEARLRCSPMKGHSHVYWYRQLPEEGLKFMVYLQKENIIDESGMPKERFSAEFPKEGPSILRIQQVVRGDSAAYFCASSPPIGVSGNTIYFGEGSWLTVV.

The gene calls are TRBV6-2 or TRBV6-3 and TRBJ1-1; D gene ambiguous. This CDR3 region has 12 residues. V was trimmed by 0 bases and J by 9 bases, leaving 8 bases between them. CDR1 is MNHEY, CDR2 SVGEGT, per germline. CDR3 in amino acids: CASSYSTGKAFF. CDR3 bases: TGTGCCAGCAGTTACTCGACGGGGAAAGCTTTCTTT.

About this clonotype itself: This sequence may be a read error, since a much larger clone differs from it by one base. The chain is built from TRBV6-1 and TRBJ2-2; unclear D gene. The V gene lost 3 bases and the J gene lost 5 bases, with 7 bases spanning the gap. The CDR3 runs to 13 residues. Germline CDR1 MNHNS, CDR2 SASEGT. The CDR3 sequence is CASSDPGTGELFF. DNA of the CDR3: TGTGCCAGCAGTGATCCTGGGACCGGGGAGCTGTTTTTT.

This clonotype was observed at least ten times. The V gene is TRBV9, the J gene TRBJ2-7, with TRBD2 matching over 14 bases. Trimming took 4 bases from V and 2 from J; bases not matched to a gene: 5. This CDR3 is built from 16 residues. The V gene's germline CDR1 is SGDLS and CDR2 YYNGEE. CDR3 sequence: CASSPRTSGRTYEQYF. The CDR3 bases are TGTGCCAGCAGCCCCCGGACTAGCGGGAGGACCTACGAGCAGTACTTC.

The chain has TRBV5-4 and TRBJ1-2; D is unresolved. The CDR3 has 15 residues. Germline V gene lookup returns CDR1 SGHNT and CDR2 YYREEE (reference sequence). V lost 4 bases and J 2 bases, leaving 15 bases between the germline ends. The CDR3 nucleotides are TGTGCCAGCAGCCTATTTCCGACGGCCAACTATGGCTACACCTTC. Its translation is CASSLFPTANYGYTF.

This clonotype was seen repeatedly, ten times or more. This chain uses TRBV5-1 with TRBJ2-1, with D possibly called TRBD1 or TRBD2 (5 bases each). In germline, CDR1 is SGHRS, CDR2 YFSETQ. The CDR3 runs 14 residues. V was shortened by 0 bases and J by 6 bases, with 10 bases between the two germline ends. CDR3 in amino acids: CASSLVGTPNEQFF. As DNA, the CDR3 is TGCGCCAGCAGCTTGGTTGGGACCCCCAATGAGCAGTTCTTC.